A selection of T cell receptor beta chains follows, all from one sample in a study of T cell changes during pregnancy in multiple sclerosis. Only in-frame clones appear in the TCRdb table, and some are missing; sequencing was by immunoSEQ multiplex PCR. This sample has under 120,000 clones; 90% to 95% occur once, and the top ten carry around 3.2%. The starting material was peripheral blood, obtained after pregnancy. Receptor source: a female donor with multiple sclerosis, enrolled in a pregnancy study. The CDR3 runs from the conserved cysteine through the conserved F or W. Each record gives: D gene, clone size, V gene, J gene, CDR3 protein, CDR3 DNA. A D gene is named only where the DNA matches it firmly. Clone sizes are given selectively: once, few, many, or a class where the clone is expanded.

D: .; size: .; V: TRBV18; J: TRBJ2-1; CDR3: CASSPGAGTYNEQFF; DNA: TGTGCCAGCTCACCTGGTGCCGGGACCTACAATGAGCAGTTCTTC
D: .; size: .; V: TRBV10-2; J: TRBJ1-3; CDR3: CASSEINSGNTIYF; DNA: TGCGCCAGCAGTGAAATCAACTCTGGAAACACCATATATTTT
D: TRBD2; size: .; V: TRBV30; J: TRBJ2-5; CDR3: CAWEDLTSTSGIGYF; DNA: TGTGCCTGGGAAGACCTGACTTCCACTAGCGGCATCGGGTACTTC
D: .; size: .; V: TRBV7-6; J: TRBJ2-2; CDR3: CASSFESQGFANTGELFF; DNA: TGTGCCAGCAGCTTCGAGTCCCAGGGCTTCGCGAACACCGGGGAGCTGTTTTTT
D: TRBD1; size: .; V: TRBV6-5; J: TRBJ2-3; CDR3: CASSPGQGDTQYF; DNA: TGTGCCAGCAGCCCGGGACAGGGAGATACGCAGTATTTT
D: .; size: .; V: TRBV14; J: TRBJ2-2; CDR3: CASSQEWGGPGPTGELFF; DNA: TGTGCCAGCAGCCAAGAGTGGGGCGGTCCGGGTCCCACCGGGGAGCTGTTTTTT
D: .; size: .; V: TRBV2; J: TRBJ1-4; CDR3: CASSEYLVAGIATNEKLFF; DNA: TGTGCCAGCAGTGAATACTTAGTTGCCGGGATTGCAACTAATGAAAAACTGTTTTTT
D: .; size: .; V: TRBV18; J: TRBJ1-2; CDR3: CASSPGGFGYGYTF; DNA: TGTGCCAGCTCACCAGGGGGCTTCGGGTATGGCTACACCTTC
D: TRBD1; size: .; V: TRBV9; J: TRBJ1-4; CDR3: CASSVAERGPTNEKLFF; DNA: TGTGCCAGCAGCGTAGCGGAAAGGGGGCCGACTAATGAAAAACTGTTTTTT
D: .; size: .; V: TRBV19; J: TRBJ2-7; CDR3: CASSKSIGGYYEQYF; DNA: TGTGCCAGTAGTAAGTCGATCGGGGGATACTACGAGCAGTACTTC
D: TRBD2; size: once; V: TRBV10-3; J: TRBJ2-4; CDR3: CAISVGGSIQYF; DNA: TGTGCCATCAGTGTGGGGGGGAGCATTCAGTACTTC
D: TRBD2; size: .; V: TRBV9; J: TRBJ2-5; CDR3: CASSHAGGGARETQYF; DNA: TGTGCCAGCAGCCACGCAGGCGGGGGGGCTCGTGAGACCCAGTACTTC
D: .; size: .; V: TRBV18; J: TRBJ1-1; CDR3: CASSPGPGYEAFF; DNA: TGTGCCAGCTCACCGGGGCCAGGATATGAAGCTTTCTTT
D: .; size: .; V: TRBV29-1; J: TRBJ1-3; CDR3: CSVDRVNGNTIYF; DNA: TGCAGCGTTGACAGGGTAAATGGAAACACCATATATTTT
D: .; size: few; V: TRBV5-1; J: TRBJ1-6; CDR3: CASSLAGQNLSPLHF; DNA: TGCGCCAGCAGCTTGGCAGGACAGAACTTATCACCCCTCCACTTT
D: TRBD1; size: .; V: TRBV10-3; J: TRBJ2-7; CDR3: CAIEDRASSYEQYF; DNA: TGTGCCATAGAGGACAGGGCGAGCTCCTACGAGCAGTACTTC
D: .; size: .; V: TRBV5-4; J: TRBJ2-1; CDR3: CASSGDSGSNEQFF; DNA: TGTGCCAGCAGCGGCGACTCCGGGTCGAATGAGCAGTTCTTC
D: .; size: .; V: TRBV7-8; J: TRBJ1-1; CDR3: CASRGGGPEAFF; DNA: TGTGCCAGCAGAGGGGGGGGCCCTGAAGCTTTCTTT
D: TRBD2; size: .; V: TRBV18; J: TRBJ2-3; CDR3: CASSPLLASGGGAGSQYF; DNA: TGTGCCAGCTCACCACTTTTAGCGTCTGGCGGGGGGGCTGGGTCGCAGTATTTT
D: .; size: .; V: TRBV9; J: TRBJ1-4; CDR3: CASSVSGGAANEKLFF; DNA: TGTGCCAGCAGCGTATCGGGGGGCGCAGCTAATGAAAAACTGTTTTTT
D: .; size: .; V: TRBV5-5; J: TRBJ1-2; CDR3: CASSLAVNYGYTF; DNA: TGTGCCAGCAGCTTGGCGGTCAACTATGGCTACACCTTC
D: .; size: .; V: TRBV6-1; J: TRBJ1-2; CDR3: CASRAPGMANYGYTF; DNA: TGTGCCAGCAGAGCACCAGGGATGGCTAACTATGGCTACACCTTC
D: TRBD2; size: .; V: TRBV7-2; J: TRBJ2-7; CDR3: CASSESLAGHYEQYF; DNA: TGTGCCAGCAGCGAATCCTTAGCGGGGCACTACGAGCAGTACTTC
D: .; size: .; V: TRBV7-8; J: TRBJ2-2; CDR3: CASPPSQRGGTGELFF; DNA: TGTGCCAGCCCCCCATCGCAGAGGGGAGGCACCGGGGAGCTGTTTTTT
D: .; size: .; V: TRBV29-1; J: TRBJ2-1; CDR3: CSVAFGASSYNEQFF; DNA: TGCAGCGTTGCTTTTGGAGCGAGCTCCTACAATGAGCAGTTCTTC
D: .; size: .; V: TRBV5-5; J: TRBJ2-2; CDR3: CASAREAATGELFF; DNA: TGTGCCTCCGCCCGTGAGGCGGCAACCGGGGAGCTGTTTTTT
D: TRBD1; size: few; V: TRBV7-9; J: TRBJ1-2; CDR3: CASSPAGQGAGYTF; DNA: TGTGCCAGCAGCCCAGCGGGACAGGGGGCTGGCTACACCTTC
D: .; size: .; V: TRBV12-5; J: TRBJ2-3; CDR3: CASGLAVTDTQYF; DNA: TGTGCTAGTGGTTTGGCAGTCACGGATACGCAGTATTTT
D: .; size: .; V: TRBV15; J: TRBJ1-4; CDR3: CATSAGLREKLFF; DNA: TGTGCCACCAGCGCTGGCTTGCGGGAAAAACTGTTTTTT
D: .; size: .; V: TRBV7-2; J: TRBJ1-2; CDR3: CASTLMTANYGYTF; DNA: TGTGCCAGCACCCTCATGACAGCTAACTATGGCTACACCTTC